This T cell receptor (beta chain) appears in the sequencing data of a study of blood T cell repertoires in COVID-19. Study at large: Nucleic acid was either cDNA or gDNA, and it came from T cells, B-cell-depleted T cells, or PBMCs.

This CDR3 is built from 18 residues. Germline assignment: CDR1 LGHNT and CDR2 FRNRAP. Trimming took 1 base from V and 8 from J; bases not matched to a gene: 13. Method: immunoSEQ multiplex PCR; TCRdb's copy keeps in-frame clones and lacks some. Seen here are about 270,000 clones, around 93% observed once, and the top ten hold roughly 2.9%. The participants were between about 18 and 100 years old and came from roughly 24 US areas. Participants' own reports of clinical history determined their cohort assignment. Someone with COVID-19 had been met by exposed participants within 2 weeks before study entry.

The specimen sequenced was PBMCs or T cells enriched from blood (not recorded which). This sequence was found in a man aged 40-55 years who had been exposed to COVID-19. The chain couples TRBV12-5 to TRBJ1-5; 11 bases map to TRBD1. CDR3 sequence (DNA): TGTGCTAGTGGTTTGGACCGGGACAGGGGGGTGGCCTGGAAGCCCCAGCATTTT. It specifies CASGLDRDRGVAWKPQHF.